Detailed here is one T cell receptor beta chain. This record belongs to a study of blood T cell repertoires in COVID-19. Study as a whole: Specimens from acute and convalescent COVID-19 originated in the United States, Italy and Spain. PBMCs, B-cell-depleted T cells, or T cells were the source of the cDNA or gDNA that made up the material.

One Seattle source followed patients from active infection through their disease course. This CDR3 has 15 amino acids. V dropped 1 base and J dropped 1 base, with 9 bases sitting between them. CDR1 and CDR2 (germline): SGHRS, YFSETQ. Generated by immunoSEQ multiplex PCR, the TCRdb table keeps only in-frame clones and is missing some. The sample contains roughly 290,000 clones, more than 65% of which appear only once. This chain joins TRBV5-1 and TRBJ2-1; D possibly corresponds to TRBD1 (5 bases). Input material: peripheral blood. This sequence was found in a person between 65 and 80 years old with COVID-19, enrolled during active disease. CDR3 in DNA: TGCGCCAGCAGCTTGTTCCAGGGATCCTACAATGAGCAGTTCTTC. Residues: CASSLFQGSYNEQFF.